Listed here are 10 T cell receptor beta chains from one sample, sequenced in a study of human T cells and chemical hapten exposure. As to time point: patch test 1, 2 weeks after DPC sensitization. Indicated treatment: therapeutic diphenylcyclopropenone sensitization with weekly scalp DPC. TCRdb passed the RACE reads through MiXCR, listing each CDR3 protein once. This sample has 300,000 to 350,000 distinct CDR3 sequences, with roughly 6.9% found just once. The source was whole blood, collected in connection with sensitization to the hapten diphenylcyclopropenone (DPC). All receptors come from a woman between 18 and 29 years old with alopecia areata. Some clones in this sample may be carry-over from other donors' samples.

The chain uses TRBV28 and TRBJ1-1; no definite D call. With 5 bases removed from V and 0 bases from J, the gap between germline ends came to 13 bases. Germline values: CDR1 MDHEN, CDR2 SYDVKM. The CDR3 loop spans 15 amino acids. The CDR3 DNA reads as TGTGCCAGCAGTGTTGGACCTGGCATGAACACTGAAGCTTTCTTT. Residues: CASSVGPGMNTEAFF.

This clonotype was recorded a few times. V is TRBV25-1 and J is TRBJ2-3; D gene uncertain. This CDR3 is 11 amino acids long. Between the trimmed V and J ends, which lost 8 bases and 8 bases, there was a span of 11 bases. CDR1 and CDR2 (germline): MGHDK, SYGVNS. CDR3: CASGNLGTQYF. The CDR3 nucleotides are TGTGCCAGCGGGAACTTGGGTACGCAGTATTTT.

This clonotype has just a few counts. This chain uses TRBV12-3 or TRBV12-4 with TRBJ1-1; a weak D match, TRBD1 (6 bases). V lost 7 bases and J 11 bases, leaving 20 bases between the germline ends. The CDR3 has 13 amino acids. This CDR3 is CASKLQGGGNAFF. For the CDR3, the DNA is TGTGCCAGCAAACTACAGGGAGGGGGAAATGCTTTCTTT.

The V gene is TRBV18, the J gene TRBJ2-3, with D possibly TRBD1 on 6 matching bases. Germline V lookup: CDR1 KGHSH, CDR2 LQKENI. Trimming removed 3 bases at V and 3 bases at J, with 13 bases between. The CDR3 runs to 15 residues. CDR3 amino acids: CASSPQGSSTDTQYF. The CDR3 DNA reads as TGTGCCAGCTCACCCCAGGGGAGTTCGACAGATACGCAGTATTTT.

This clonotype appeared a few times. The chain couples TRBV28 to TRBJ1-1, with D possibly being TRBD1 (6 bases). CDR3 length equals 17 residues. Per germline, CDR1 MDHEN and CDR2 SYDVKM. Deletions cut 4 bases from V and 1 base from J, with 19 bases between. In nucleotides, the CDR3 is TGTGCCAGCAGTTCCCCCCAGGGGAGAGGGTGGAACACTGAAGCTTTCTTT. It encodes CASSSPQGRGWNTEAFF.

This clonotype has a handful of counts. The chain links TRBV7-9 to TRBJ1-2; TRBD1 agrees at 7 bases. Germline assignment: CDR1 SEHNR and CDR2 FQNEAQ (reference sequence). There are 13 residues in the CDR3. The J segment lost 5 bases and the V segment lost 2 bases, leaving 2 bases of the junction unmatched. The CDR3: CASSLMGQYGYTF. CDR3 DNA sequence: TGTGCCAGCAGCTTAATGGGACAGTATGGCTACACCTTC. The entire variable domain, with the rest obtained from reference TRBV7-9 and TRBJ1-2, is as follows: DTGVSQNPRHKITKRGQNVTFRCDPISEHNRLYWYRQTLGQGPEFLTYFQNEAQLEKSRLLSDRFSAERPKGSFSTLEIQRTEQGDSAMYLCASSLMGQYGYTFGSGTRLTVV.

In DNA form, the CDR3 reads TGCAGCGTTGAAAAGGGAGGGGGCACAGATACGCAGTATTTT. Encoded protein: CSVEKGGGTDTQYF. The V call is TRBV29-1, the J call TRBJ2-3, with TRBD2 matching 7 bases. CDR1 and CDR2 (germline): SQVTM, ANQGSEA. V was pared by 2 bases and J by 1 base, with 3 bases of the junction left unmatched. The length of the CDR3 is 14 residues.

This clonotype was recorded at least ten times. The genes are TRBV2 and TRBJ2-5; D possibly corresponds to TRBD2 (6 bases). V was cut by 5 bases and J by 4 bases, with 11 bases left in between. The CDR3 runs to 13 residues. Germline CDR1 reads SNHLY; CDR2 reads FYNNEI. The CDR3 is CASSLEGGETQYF. For the CDR3, the DNA is TGTGCCAGCAGTTTGGAGGGTGGAGAGACCCAGTACTTC.

This chain links TRBV6-1 with TRBJ1-5; D gene unclear. Looked up from germline, CDR1 is MNHNS and CDR2 is SASEGT. The CDR3 runs 14 residues. V shed 1 base and J shed 2 bases, with 6 bases lying between them. The CDR3 coding sequence is TGTGCCAGCAGTGAAGTAAACCGCAATCAGCCCCAGCATTTT. Translation: CASSEVNRNQPQHF.

The rearrangement uses TRBV5-4 and TRBJ2-7; 8 nucleotides line up with TRBD2. V dropped 5 bases and J dropped 5; count of bases not matched to a gene: 9. In germline, CDR1 is SGHNT, CDR2 YYREEE (reference sequence). CDR3 length: 14 amino acids. The CDR3 loop reads CASSPAGGRNEQYF. As DNA, the CDR3 is TGTGCCAGCAGTCCGGCGGGGGGCAGAAACGAGCAGTACTTC.